The clone carrying this T cell receptor beta chain was recorded a few times. Its antigen remains unidentified. The CDR3 has 15 residues. CDR1 is WNHNN, CDR2 SYGVQD, per germline (reference sequence). Trimming at V came to 0 bases and at J to 4 bases, leaving 3 bases not matched to a gene. This record comes from a study of T cells after yellow fever vaccination. About the research overall: Low-cell-number fractions underwent preparation using SMART-Seq v4 Ultra Low Input.

Broader study findings: The CD4 and CD8 compartments had a small share of their clonotypes in common. A large majority of primary-vaccination clones showed up again after the booster (approximately 95% CD4, around 85% CD8).

UMIs were added to TCR cDNA along with a universal primer site when it was made by 5'RACE template switching. One entry per CDR3 protein, called by TCRdb with MiXCR from the 5' RACE reads. Of about 150,000 distinct CDR3 sequences listed, just over 6.5% were seen once; the top ten hold more than 0.6%. This chain connects TRBV10-1 to TRBJ2-3, with TRBD2 matching 8 bases. The sequence was collected from a young man who received the YFV17D yellow fever vaccine. Sample: CD4+ T cells sorted from PBMCs, taken 10 days after the yellow fever booster vaccination. The DNA of the CDR3 is TGCGCCAGCAGTGAGTCCACTAGCGGATCAGATACGCAGTATTTT. As protein: CASSESTSGSDTQYF.